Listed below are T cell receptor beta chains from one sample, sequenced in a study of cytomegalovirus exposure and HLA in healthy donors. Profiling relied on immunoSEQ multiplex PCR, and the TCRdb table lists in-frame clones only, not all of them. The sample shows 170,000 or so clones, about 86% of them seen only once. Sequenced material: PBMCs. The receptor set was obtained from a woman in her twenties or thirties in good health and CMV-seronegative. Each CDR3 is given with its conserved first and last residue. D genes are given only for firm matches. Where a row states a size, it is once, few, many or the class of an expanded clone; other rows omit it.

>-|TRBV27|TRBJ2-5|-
TGTGCCAGCAGTCCACAGGACAGAGGATCGGAGACCCAGTACTTC
CASSPQDRGSETQYF
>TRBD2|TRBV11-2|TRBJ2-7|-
TGTGCCAGCAGCTTAGGCGGGGGGACCTACGAGCAGTACTTC
CASSLGGGTYEQYF
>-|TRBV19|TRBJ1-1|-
TGTGCCAGTAGTATTATGAGACAGGCGGAAGCTTTCTTT
CASSIMRQAEAFF
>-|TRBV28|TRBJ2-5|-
TGTGCCAGCAGTTTGGCGGCCCAAGAGACCCAGTACTTC
CASSLAAQETQYF
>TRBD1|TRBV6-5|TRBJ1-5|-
TGTGCCAGCAGTTACTCAGGGACAGGGACCGGTCAGCCCCAGCATTTT
CASSYSGTGTGQPQHF
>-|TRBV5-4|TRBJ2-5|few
TGTGCCAGCAGCTTGGAGGGGGTGGAGACCCAGTACTTC
CASSLEGVETQYF
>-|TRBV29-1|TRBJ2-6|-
TGCAGCGTTGAAGGGATAATAGGACAGAAGGGCAAGGGGGCCAACGTCCTGACTTTC
CSVEGIIGQKGKGANVLTF
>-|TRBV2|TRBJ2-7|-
TGTGCCAGCACCGGGAGAGCGGCCTACGAGCAGTACTTC
CASTGRAAYEQYF
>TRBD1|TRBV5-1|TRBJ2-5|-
TGCGCCAGCAGCTCCGGTGGGACAGGGACCGCGGAGACCCAGTACTTC
CASSSGGTGTAETQYF
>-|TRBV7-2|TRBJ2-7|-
TGTGCCAGCCTGGAAGGGACTGGGATGAACGAGCAGTACTTC
CASLEGTGMNEQYF
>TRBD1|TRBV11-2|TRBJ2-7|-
TGTGCCAGCAGCGACGGGACAGCTTCCTACGAGCAGTACTTT
CASSDGTASYEQYF
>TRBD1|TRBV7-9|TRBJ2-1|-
TGTGCCAGCGGCCCGTGGACAGGGGGGGGCAATGAGCAGTTCTTC
CASGPWTGGGNEQFF
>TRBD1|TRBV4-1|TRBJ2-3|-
TGCGCCAGCAGCCAAGGCTTGCAGGGGGCAGATACGCAGTATTTT
CASSQGLQGADTQYF
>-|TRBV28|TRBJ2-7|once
TGTGCCAGTCTCCGGTCAGGGTCCCCCTACGAGCAGTACTTC
CASLRSGSPYEQYF
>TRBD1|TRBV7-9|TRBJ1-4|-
TGTGCCAGCGGCCTACAGGGGAAGTCTGAAAAACTGTTTTTT
CASGLQGKSEKLFF
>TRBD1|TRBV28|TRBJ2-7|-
TGTGCCAGCAGTTCTGGCTACGGGACAGGAGGCCGCTACGAGCAGTACTTC
CASSSGYGTGGRYEQYF
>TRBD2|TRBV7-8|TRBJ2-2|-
TGTGCCAGCAGCTTGAAGGTTTACGGCGGGGGGGCCTCCGGGGAGCTGTTTTTT
CASSLKVYGGGASGELFF
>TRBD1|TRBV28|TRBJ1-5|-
TGTGCCAGCAGTTCCACCCCTGGACAGGGTCGGCCCCAGCATTTT
CASSSTPGQGRPQHF
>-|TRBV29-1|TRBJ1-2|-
TGCAGCGTTGAAGACATATTGAACTCTGGCTACACCTTC
CSVEDILNSGYTF
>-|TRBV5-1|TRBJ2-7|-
TGCGCCAGCAGCGGGGGACTAAGGACAGGGCAATTTCTTAGGTCTTACGAGCAGTACTTC
CASSGGLRTGQFLRSYEQYF
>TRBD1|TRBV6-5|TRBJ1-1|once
TGTGCCAGCAGCCAACGCAGGGGGCGAGCTTTCTTT
CASSQRRGRAFF
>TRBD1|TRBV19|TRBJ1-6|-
TGTGCCAGTAGTATCCCAGGACAGGATAATTCACCCCTCCACTTT
CASSIPGQDNSPLHF
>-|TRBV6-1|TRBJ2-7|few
TGTGCCAGCAGTGTAGAGGCGCTAGAGATCTACGAGCAGTACTTC
CASSVEALEIYEQYF
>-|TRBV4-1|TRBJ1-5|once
TGCGCCAGCAGCGTGGCACAGGGTAACTTAAATCAGCCCCAGCATTTT
CASSVAQGNLNQPQHF
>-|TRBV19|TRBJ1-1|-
TGTGCCAGTAGTAGGGGACACTTGAACACTGAAGCTTTCTTT
CASSRGHLNTEAFF
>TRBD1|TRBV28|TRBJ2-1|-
TGTGCCAGCAGACGACAGGGGAATGAGCAGTTCTTC
CASRRQGNEQFF
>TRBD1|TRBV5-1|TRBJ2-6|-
TGCGCCAGCAGCTTGCGTGGACAGGGTTCTGGGGCCAACGGCCTGACTTTC
CASSLRGQGSGANGLTF
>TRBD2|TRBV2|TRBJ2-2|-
TGTGCCAGCAGTCCCATTCTGACTAGCGGGAACACCGGGGAGCTGTTTTTT
CASSPILTSGNTGELFF
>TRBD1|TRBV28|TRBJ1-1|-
TGTGCCAGCAGTTCTACCGGACAGGATAACACTGAAGCTTTCTTT
CASSSTGQDNTEAFF
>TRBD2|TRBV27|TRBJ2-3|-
TGTGCCAGCATATCAATGACTAGCGGGAGGGCAGATACGCAGTATTTT
CASISMTSGRADTQYF
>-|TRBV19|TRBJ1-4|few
TGTGCCAGTAGTTCCAGGGGAACAACTAATGAAAAACTGTTTTTT
CASSSRGTTNEKLFF
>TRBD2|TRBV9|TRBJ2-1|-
TGTGCCAGCAGCACTCGACTAGCGGGGGGGGTATCCTACAATGAGCAGTTCTTC
CASSTRLAGGVSYNEQFF
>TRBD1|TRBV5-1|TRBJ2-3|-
TGCGCCAGCAGCTTGGCCCTGACAGGGGGGAGCACAGATACGCAGTATTTT
CASSLALTGGSTDTQYF
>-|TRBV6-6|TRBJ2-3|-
TGTGCCACCCGCTCAAAACTCACAGATACGCAGTATTTT
CATRSKLTDTQYF
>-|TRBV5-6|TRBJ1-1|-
TGTGCCAGCAGCTTTATCCCCTTGGGAGGGGACACTGAAGCTTTCTTT
CASSFIPLGGDTEAFF
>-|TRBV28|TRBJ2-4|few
TGTGCCAGCAGTTCTGAGGGTGGGGAAAACAGTCAGTACTTC
CASSSEGGENSQYF
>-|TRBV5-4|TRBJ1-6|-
TGTGCCAGCAGTCCCGATGCGGGGTCTTCATATTCACCCCTCCACTTT
CASSPDAGSSYSPLHF